What follows is one T cell receptor beta chain and its context. Its target is not known. This sample is part of a study of cytomegalovirus exposure and HLA in healthy donors. Overall study results and limits: There were several of the most significant clusters that appeared linked to common viral pathogens in a later analysis. A later analysis linked a missense DCLRE1C variant to TCR beta V- and J-gene trimming.

Vbeta (60) and Jbeta (13) primers were used in the PCR. The method was immunoSEQ multiplex PCR; TCRdb's version includes in-frame clones alone and lacks a portion of them. Of 150,000 to 200,000 clones in the sample, about 75% were seen once. The sequencing input was PBMCs. This receptor was obtained from a woman aged 45-60 years in good health and CMV-seropositive.

The DNA for the CDR3 is TGTGCCACCCAGGGACAGGGCCCAACCGAGCAGTACTTC. Protein product: CATQGQGPTEQYF. V is TRBV19 and J is TRBJ2-7, with 9 positions matching TRBD1. Germline lookup yields CDR1 LNHDA and CDR2 SQIVND (reference sequence). The CDR3 consists of 13 residues. J was trimmed by 6 bases and V by 10 bases; bases with no gene match: 10.